This TCR beta chain stems from a study of T cell repertoires in cytomegalovirus infection. Study-wide background: Recently identified HLA-C-restricted and well-studied HLA-B-restricted CMV epitopes were used. It can be stated that public TCR beta signatures indicated CMV infection as well as a matching HLA type. Study conclusions and caveats: Pooled public TCR beta family frequency picked out CMV carriers with the relevant HLA. CMV-specific TCR beta clonotypes restricted by HLA-C were the ones dominating the ex vivo response.

TCRdb reprocessed the reads via MiXCR and lists one record per CDR3 protein. The table has roughly 87,000 distinct CDR3 sequences, approximately 30% seen once. Trimming left V 5 bases short and J 7 bases short, with 6 bases between. CDR3 length: 12 amino acids. This clonotype has ten or more counts. Its target is unknown. The rearrangement joins TRBV12-3 or TRBV12-4 to TRBJ1-6; D gene ambiguous. The sequences come from CD8+ T cells from cultured PBMCs, collected from culture after CMV antigen stimulation. The clonotype was recovered from a human donor in good health (CMV status not recorded). Some clones in this sample may be carry-over from other donors' samples. CDR3 in amino acids: CASSEGNSPLHF. The DNA for the CDR3 is TGTGCCAGCAGTGAAGGAAATTCACCCCTCCACTTT.